This T cell receptor beta chain was captured in a study of CXCR3-negative and CXCR3-positive naive CD8 T cells. Whole-study findings and limits: Similar TRBV-TRBJ usage was seen in naive cells (both CXCR3-negative and CXCR3-positive), but memory cells differed. Compared with CXCR3-negative naive cells, CXCR3-positive naive cells showed more hydrophobic TRB CDR3s.

As to this clonotype: Antigen: not known.

5' RACE that incorporated UMI labels was used to prepare the TRB cDNA libraries. For each CDR3 protein, TCRdb gives one entry from its re-call of the 5' RACE reads, without DNA. This sample's clone table lists approximately 100,000 distinct CDR3 sequences. There are 15 residues in the CDR3. CDR1 SGHTA and CDR2 FQGTGA come from the germline V gene. The J gene is TRBJ2-1, the V gene TRBV7-3; the D call from TCRdb, TRBD1, cannot be confirmed without DNA. The origin of this receptor is a human donor in good health. Some clones in this sample may be carry-over from other donors' samples. Sequencing was performed on naive CXCR3+ CD8+ T cells from blood. Documented subset: CD45RO-CCR7+CD27+CD95- naive CD8+ T cells expressing CXCR3 (TNR3+). CDR3: CASSLGQGSEDEQFF.